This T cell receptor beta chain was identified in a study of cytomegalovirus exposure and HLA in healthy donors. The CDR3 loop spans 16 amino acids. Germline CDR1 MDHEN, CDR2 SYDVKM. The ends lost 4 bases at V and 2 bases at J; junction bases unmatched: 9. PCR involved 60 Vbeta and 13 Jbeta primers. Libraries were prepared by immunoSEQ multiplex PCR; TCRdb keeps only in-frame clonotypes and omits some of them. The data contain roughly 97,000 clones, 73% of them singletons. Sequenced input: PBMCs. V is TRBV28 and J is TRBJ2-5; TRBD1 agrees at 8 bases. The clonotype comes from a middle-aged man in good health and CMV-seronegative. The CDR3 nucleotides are TGTGCCAGCAGTTACTCCCCACAGGGGGAACAAGAGACCCAGTACTTC. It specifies CASSYSPQGEQETQYF.